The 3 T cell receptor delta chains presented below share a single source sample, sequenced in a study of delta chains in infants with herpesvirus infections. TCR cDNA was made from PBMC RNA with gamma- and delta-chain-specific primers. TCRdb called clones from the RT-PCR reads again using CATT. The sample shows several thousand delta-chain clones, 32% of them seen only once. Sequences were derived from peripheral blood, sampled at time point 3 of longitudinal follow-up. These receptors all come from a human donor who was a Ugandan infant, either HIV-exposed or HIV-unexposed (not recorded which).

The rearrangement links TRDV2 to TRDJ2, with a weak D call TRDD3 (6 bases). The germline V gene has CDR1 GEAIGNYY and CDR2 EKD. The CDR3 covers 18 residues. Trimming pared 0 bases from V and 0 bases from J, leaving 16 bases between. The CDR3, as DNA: TGTGCCTGTGACACCATGGGGCTGGGGCCGACTTTGACAGCACAACTCTTCTTT. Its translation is CACDTMGLGPTLTAQLFF.

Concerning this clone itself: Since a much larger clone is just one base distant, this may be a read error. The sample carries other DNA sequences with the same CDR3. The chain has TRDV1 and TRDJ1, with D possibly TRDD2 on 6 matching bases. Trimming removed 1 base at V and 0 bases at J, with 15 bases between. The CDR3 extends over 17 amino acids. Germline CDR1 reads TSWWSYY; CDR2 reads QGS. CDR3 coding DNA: TGTGCTCTTGGGGAACGGTCCTACAGGGGCTACACCGATAAACTCATCTTT. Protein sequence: CALGERSYRGYTDKLIF.

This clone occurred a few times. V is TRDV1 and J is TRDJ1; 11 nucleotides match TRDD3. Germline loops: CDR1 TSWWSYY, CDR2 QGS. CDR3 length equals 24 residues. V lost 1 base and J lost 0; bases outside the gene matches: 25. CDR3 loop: CALGEREAFLLGTYWGIYTDKLIF. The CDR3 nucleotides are TGTGCTCTTGGGGAACGGGAGGCCTTCCTATTGGGGACGTACTGGGGGATATACACCGATAAACTCATCTTT.